This is a list of T cell receptor beta chains from one sample in a study of T cell responses to AZD1222 COVID-19 vaccine. Sequencing was performed with immunoSEQ multiplex PCR; in TCRdb, only in-frame clones are kept and a portion is missing. The top ten hold 5.5% to 7% of the sample, which has some 48,000 clones, 86% seen once. Sequenced material: peripheral blood, taken 28 days after the second AZD1222 dose. The source of these receptors is an adult who received the AZD1222 COVID-19 vaccine. CDR3s include the opening cysteine and the closing phenylalanine or tryptophan. Each record gives: J gene, V gene, clone size, D gene, CDR3 DNA, CDR3 protein. A D gene is named only where the DNA matches it firmly. The size field is filled for only some rows; it gives once, few, many or a size class.

TRBJ2-3 | TRBV24-1 | NA | TRBD2 | TGTGCCACCAGTGACACCGGGACTAGCGGCACAGATACGCAGTATTTT | CATSDTGTSGTDTQYF
TRBJ2-5 | TRBV5-1 | NA | TRBD2 | TGCGCCAGCAGCTCGACCGGAGCGGGAGGCCCGGGTGTTGAGACCCAGTACTTC | CASSSTGAGGPGVETQYF
TRBJ2-5 | TRBV14 | NA | NA | TGTGCCAGCAGCCAAGAGAGACAGTTTCAAGAGACCCAGTACTTC | CASSQERQFQETQYF
TRBJ2-1 | TRBV7-9 | NA | TRBD2 | TGTGCCACGCAGGAACCGCTAGCGGGGCCTGGGCAGTTCTTC | CATQEPLAGPGQFF
TRBJ2-3 | TRBV7-2 | NA | NA | TGTGCCAGCAGCTTAAGAGGGCAAGACACAGATACGCAGTATTTT | CASSLRGQDTDTQYF
TRBJ1-6 | TRBV6-5 | NA | NA | TGTGCCAGCTCAAACCAGGCCTATAATTCACCCCTCCACTTT | CASSNQAYNSPLHF
TRBJ2-7 | TRBV7-9 | few | TRBD2 | TGTGCCAGCAGCTTACTTTCCGGGACTACCGAGCAGTACTTC | CASSLLSGTTEQYF
TRBJ2-3 | TRBV7-2 | few | NA | TGTGCCAGCAGCTCCGGGGGCACAGATACGCAGTATTTT | CASSSGGTDTQYF
TRBJ2-7 | TRBV18 | NA | NA | TGTGCCAGCTCATTCGGGACAAACGAGCAGTACTTC | CASSFGTNEQYF
TRBJ2-1 | TRBV20-1 | NA | NA | TGCAGTGCTTCCCACCGAGAGCAGTTCTTC | CSASHREQFF
TRBJ2-4 | TRBV28 | NA | NA | TGTGCCAGCAGTTTGGGTTGGGCGATTTCAAGGCCTATTCAGTACTTC | CASSLGWAISRPIQYF
TRBJ2-7 | TRBV20-1 | NA | NA | TGCAGTGCTGGTGGGCAGCGCGAGCAGTACTTC | CSAGGQREQYF
TRBJ1-3 | TRBV15 | NA | NA | TGTGCCACCAGCAGAGATCGGGGGGGAAACACCATATATTTT | CATSRDRGGNTIYF
TRBJ1-1 | TRBV15 | few | TRBD1 | TGTGCCACCAGCAGACCAGGGGGCACGGCTTTCTTT | CATSRPGGTAFF
TRBJ2-7 | TRBV2 | NA | NA | TGTGCCAGCCAATTACGGGGGAGTGGGTACGAGCAGTACTTC | CASQLRGSGYEQYF